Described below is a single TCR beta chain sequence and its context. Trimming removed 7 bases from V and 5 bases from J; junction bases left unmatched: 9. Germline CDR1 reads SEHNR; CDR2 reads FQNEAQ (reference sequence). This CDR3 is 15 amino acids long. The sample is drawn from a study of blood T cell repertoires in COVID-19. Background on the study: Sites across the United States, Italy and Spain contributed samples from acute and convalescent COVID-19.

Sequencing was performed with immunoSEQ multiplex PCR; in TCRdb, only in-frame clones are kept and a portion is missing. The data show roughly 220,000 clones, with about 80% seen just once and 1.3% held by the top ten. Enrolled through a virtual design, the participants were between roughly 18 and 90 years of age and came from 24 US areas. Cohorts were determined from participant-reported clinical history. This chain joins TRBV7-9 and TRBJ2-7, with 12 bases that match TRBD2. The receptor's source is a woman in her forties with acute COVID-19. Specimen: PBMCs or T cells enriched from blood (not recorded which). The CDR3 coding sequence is TGTGCCAGCACCCTAGCCCCTAGCGGGAGGGACGAGCAGTACTTC. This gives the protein CASTLAPSGRDEQYF.